The present TCR beta chain was sequenced within a study of cytomegalovirus exposure and HLA in healthy donors (dated by TCRdb to the late 2010s). Context from the whole study: An earlier analysis of approximately 640 of the donors reported roughly 300 Gb of sequence data and some 120 million unique TCR beta sequences from 150 million to 200 million T cells. An early release covering about 600 HLA-typed donors comprised approximately 300 gigabases of sequencing data and about 90 million unique TCR sequences. Among the roughly 430 genotyped donors, approximately 76% belonged to the genetic ancestry cluster associated with self-reported Caucasian donors. The study aimed to test whether signatures of past pathogen exposure could be identified by cataloging public T cell receptors. The T cell repertoires of about 700 subjects were profiled by immunosequencing and related to cytomegalovirus serostatus. A separate validation cohort of over 95 different subjects was used in addition to the roughly 700-subject first cohort. To predict cytomegalovirus infection status, the study brought together high-throughput TCR immunosequencing, statistical association of individual TCRs with disease status, and machine learning. A later analysis re-analyzed previously published TCR beta repertoires from 500 to 700 donors and added high-resolution HLA genotyping to study TCR occurrence patterns. Rather than using new phenotypic data, the later analysis identified candidate immune exposures from TCR beta sequences and from how often those sequences occurred across donors. An earlier analysis of 587 of the donors used high-throughput TCR beta sequencing to judge whether each TCR beta V gene segment behaved as functional or pseudogenic. Donor age, sex, ethnicity and CMV serostatus were compiled together with the repertoire data. A later genetic analysis took genome-wide SNP genotypes for about 55% of the 666 donors and used that subset as a discovery cohort. All discovery cohort repertoires had been generated using a single sequencing platform. HLA typing included class I and class II loci at four-digit resolution. Typing coverage differed by locus: A, B, C, DRB1 and DQB1 were typed in about 620-630 donors, DQA1 in 522, DPA1 in approximately 610, and DPB1 in roughly 450. Because of strong linkage in the cohort, roughly five DR-DQ haplotypes were treated as single units for association and clustering. Across around 400 genotyped donors of the cohort, an average of about 240,000 unique TCR beta nucleotide sequences per donor were sequenced, and roughly 20% of those sequences were non-productive.

The cohort consisted of 600 to 750 healthy bone marrow donors. At the time of sampling, every cohort member was nominally healthy, though immune exposures that went unrecorded were likely present. The donor tested CMV seronegative and was one of the 352 seronegative cohort members. Each donor provided a peripheral blood sample, and peripheral blood mononuclear cells were used for TCR beta sequencing. The Qiagen DNeasy Blood Extraction Kit was used to extract genomic DNA from the blood cell samples. Library preparation employed the immunoSEQ multiplex PCR assay. A mixture of 60 forward primers for TCR Vbeta segments and 13 reverse primers for TCR Jbeta segments was used in the multiplex PCR. A multiplex PCR assay on genomic DNA amplified the CDR3 region of rearranged TCR beta genes. The amplified TCR beta libraries were sequenced on the Illumina HiSeq System as 87-base-pair reads. The paper's processing steps were these. A later analysis counted around 72 million unique TCR beta chains across the 690 or so repertoires, and 9.5 million to 11 million of these chains were shared by at least two donors. Raw reads were error-corrected and collapsed into unique sequences by a nearest-neighbor algorithm in which closely related sequences were merged to remove PCR and sequencing errors. Alignment of CDR3 sequences to IMGT reference sequences was used to assign V, D and J gene segments. For a sequence to be retained, at least a six-nucleotide match to both a V gene segment and a J gene segment was required. A rearrangement was called productive if the CDR3 had no stop codons and remained in frame with V and J, and every other rearrangement was called non-productive. Following IMGT convention, CDR3 was defined as the stretch from the second conserved V-encoded cysteine to the conserved J-encoded phenylalanine. The earlier analysis of 500 to 650 of the donors excluded any sequence lacking an unambiguous match to a single V gene segment. In an earlier analysis of 450 to 750 of the donors, a V segment was called functional when productive rearrangements were above 56.7%, and segregating when the standard deviation between donors exceeded 5%. A statistical classification framework was built to diagnose cytomegalovirus status from the catalog of TCR beta chain sequences. A later analysis assigned V and J genes by comparing TCR nucleotide sequences with IMGT/GENE-DB human TR gene sequences. The TCRdist pipeline was used in a later analysis to assign CDR3 sequences and most-parsimonious VDJ recombination scenarios. In a later analysis, each TCR beta chain was defined by its CDR3 amino acid sequence together with its V-gene family, and reads lacking a unique V-gene family were excluded. A later analysis removed 550 to 700 highly shared, low-generation-probability nucleotide sequences to deal with suspected cross-contamination and a sequencing artifact. In a later analysis, a clonal expansion index for each public chain was calculated from normalized within-repertoire ranks of inferred template counts. A later analysis computed generation probabilities with a VDJ recombination model fitted to out-of-frame rearrangements, and checked the results against IGoR. A later analysis scored TCR-TCR, TCR-HLA and TCR-CMV co-occurrence with hypergeometric tests, applying a repertoire-size bias correction to TCR pairs. To estimate false discovery rates, a later analysis permuted the HLA or CMV assignments 20 times. In a later analysis, co-occurring TCRs were grouped using DBSCAN, and TCRdist sequence similarity was added for clustering within HLA-allele-positive subsets. For co-occurrence clustering, repertoires with fewer than 30,000 or more than 120,000 public chains were excluded, along with 5 or 6 repertoires with anomalous nucleotide sharing. TCRdb stores this immuneACCESS table with in-frame sequences only. Part of the clones is absent; in the studies checked, under half of the shortfall reflects unresolved V genes, and no reason is known for the rest. V and J calls and clone size are as listed in that table; D and trimming were resolved from the DNA. This sample gives 100,000 to 120,000 clones in total; around 86% of them show up just once. 1.5% to 2% of the sample comes from the top ten.

Spanning cysteine to phenylalanine, the CDR3 consists of 13 amino acids. Only the CDR3 part of the read is kept: 39 bases, read in frame from the first base. The germline V gene provides CDR1 MNHNS and CDR2 SASEGT. For this chain, trimming is 6 bases at the V end and 7 bases at the J end, and the number of junction bases without a gene match is 4. The investigation overall reported the following: The classifier was reported to diagnose cytomegalovirus status with high specificity and sensitivity in both the original and validation cohorts. While some public TCRs were present in many individuals, most TCR sequences turned up only very rarely across donors. Some IMGT-functional V segments, including TRBV6-2 and TRBV6-3, could not be distinguished by the 87-base-pair reads and were therefore excluded. A later analysis found that HLA-associated TCR beta chains were more clonally expanded and had lower generation probabilities than equally common non-associated chains. Roughly uniform sequencing depth across donors was assumed in presence/absence analyses, although this assumption may not hold. Because counts were too low, about 18 rarely observed V segments, including chromosome 9 orphons, were excluded from the earlier analysis of a few hundred of the donors. In a later analysis, 15,000 to 20,000 TCR beta sequences were associated with specific HLA alleles at a false discovery rate of 0.05. A further reported finding was that TCR beta sequences accurately predicted the HLA-A and HLA-B alleles for most subjects in the first cohort. In a later genetic analysis, a missense DCLRE1C variant was associated with V-gene and J-gene trimming of TCR beta chains, and the association was replicated in an independent cohort. Because some donors lacked HLA typing at each locus, the association tests relied only on the typed subset. The authors suggested that the approach could potentially be generalized to other disease states and immunological phenotypes. A later analysis reported that several top co-occurrence clusters appeared linked to parvovirus B19, influenza, CMV and Epstein-Barr virus. Correlated functional status among segregating V segments might be attributable to linkage disequilibrium, but an unknown experimental factor could not be ruled out. The cohort was sequenced for TCR beta chains only, and without alpha or paired-chain data the features that could be detected were limited. According to a later genetic analysis, donors in an Asian-associated ancestry cluster had fewer N-insertions in productive TCRs than the approximately 670-donor mean. In a later analysis, TCR association rates were found to vary across HLA loci, with the most associated TCRs seen for DRB1 alleles and the fewest for HLA-C alleles. In an earlier analysis of fewer than 750 of the donors, most TCR beta V segments were observed in productive rearrangements about 90% or about 30% of the time, broadly matching IMGT annotations. Strong co-occurrence of HLA alleles, especially DR and DQ, made assigning TCR associations to individual alleles difficult. In a later analysis, most CMV-associated TCR beta chains were found to appear HLA-restricted, with HLA associations seemingly driven largely by CMV exposure. Immune exposure information for the cohort was limited to CMV serostatus. A cluster of highly shared sequence variants was judged likely to represent a technical artifact of the sequencing pipeline. A total of roughly 160 TCR beta chains were listed by the study as associated with cytomegalovirus. In vitro tests confirmed that a few of the cytomegalovirus-associated TCR beta chains recognize cytomegalovirus antigens.

This clone was detected a few times. This clone's antigen is unknown. No base quality values were provided; no much bigger clone lies one nucleotide off. The receptor was derived from a man in his forties in good health and CMV-seronegative. Sequencing used PBMCs. In this chain, TRBV6-1 is recombined with TRBJ1-5, with TRBD1 matching 9 junction bases. The CDR3 region: CASRGQGVQPQHF. The DNA reads TGTGCCAGCAGGGGACAGGGAGTCCAGCCCCAGCATTTT.